Following are 3 T cell receptor beta chains from one sample sequenced in a study of blood T cells in healthy people across ages. Sample-barcoded 5' priming and a J-beta primer mix drove a second PCR of roughly 6 to 12 cycles. TCRdb passed the 5' RACE reads through MiXCR, listing each CDR3 protein once. The top ten clones hold 7.9% of a sample with more than 1,400,000 distinct CDR3 sequences, around 39% of them seen once. Sequenced: blood. These receptor sequences come from a woman under 30 in good health.

This chain links TRBV10-3 with TRBJ2-1; 7 nucleotides match TRBD2. V trimming: 4 bases; J trimming: 8 bases; junction bases outside the gene matches: 11. There are 15 residues in the CDR3. Germline values: CDR1 ENHRY, CDR2 SYGVKD. The CDR3 is CAISGGGPSPDEQFF. The CDR3 DNA follows: TGTGCCATCAGTGGGGGGGGACCATCACCGGATGAGCAGTTCTTC.

This clonotype was counted between two and nine times. This chain connects TRBV28 to TRBJ2-3; D might be TRBD2 (5 bases). V lost 7 bases, J lost 7 bases, and 9 bases lay in between. Germline CDR1 and CDR2: MDHEN and SYDVKM. This CDR3 spans 11 amino acids. This CDR3 reads CASIRGNTQYF. CDR3 in DNA: TGTGCCAGCATACGGGGTAATACGCAGTATTTT.

The chain joins TRBV6-5 to TRBJ2-4; perhaps D is TRBD1 or TRBD2 (6 bases each). The J call is doubtful: the DNA matches TRBJ2-7 better. The CDR3 length is 15 residues. Germline CDR1 MNHEY, CDR2 SVGAGI. Here the CDR3 DNA reads TGTGCCAGCAGTCCTCGACAGGAGGGGTCCTACGAGCAGTACTTC. Protein sequence: CASSPRQEGSYEQYF.